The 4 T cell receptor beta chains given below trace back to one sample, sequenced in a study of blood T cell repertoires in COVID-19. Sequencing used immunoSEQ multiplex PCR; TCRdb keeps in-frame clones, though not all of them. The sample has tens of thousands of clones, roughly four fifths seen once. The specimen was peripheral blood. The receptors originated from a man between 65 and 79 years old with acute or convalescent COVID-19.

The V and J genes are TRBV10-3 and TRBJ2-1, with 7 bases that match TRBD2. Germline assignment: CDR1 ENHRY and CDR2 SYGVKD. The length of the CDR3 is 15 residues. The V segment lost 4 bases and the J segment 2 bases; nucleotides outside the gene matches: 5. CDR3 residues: CAISGGSGAYNEQFF. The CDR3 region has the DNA TGTGCCATCAGTGGGGGGAGCGGGGCCTACAATGAGCAGTTCTTC.

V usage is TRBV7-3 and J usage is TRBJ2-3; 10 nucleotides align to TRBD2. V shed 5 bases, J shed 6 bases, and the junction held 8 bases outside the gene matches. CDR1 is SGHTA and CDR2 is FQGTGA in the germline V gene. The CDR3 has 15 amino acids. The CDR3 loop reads CASSSSGGPLDTQYF. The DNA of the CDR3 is TGTGCCAGCAGCAGTAGCGGGGGGCCCCTTGATACGCAGTATTTT.

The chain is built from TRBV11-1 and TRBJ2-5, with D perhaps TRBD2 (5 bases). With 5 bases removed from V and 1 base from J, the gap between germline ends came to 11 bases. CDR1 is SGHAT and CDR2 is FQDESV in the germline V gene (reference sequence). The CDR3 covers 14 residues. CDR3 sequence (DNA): TGTGCCAGCAGCGGCGGGCAGTTCCAAGAGACCCAGTACTTC. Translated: CASSGGQFQETQYF.

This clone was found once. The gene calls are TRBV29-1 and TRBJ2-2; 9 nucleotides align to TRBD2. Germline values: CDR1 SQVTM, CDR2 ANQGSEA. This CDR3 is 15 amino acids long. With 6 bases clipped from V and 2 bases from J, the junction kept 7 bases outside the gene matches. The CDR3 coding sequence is TGCAGCGTCACGGGGGGACTAGCAAACACCGGGGAGCTGTTTTTT. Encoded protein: CSVTGGLANTGELFF.